This T cell receptor (beta chain) was sequenced during a study of CD8 T cells in Susac syndrome. The V and J ends lost 10 bases and 3 bases respectively, with 16 bases between them. Germline V gene data show CDR1 as SNHLY and CDR2 as FYNNEI. This CDR3 region has 13 residues. The RNA, roughly 0.45 to 1 ug, was put through reverse transcription using random hexamers. The TCR beta CDR3 was amplified by immunoSEQ multiplex PCR across 54 Vbeta, 13 Jbeta. TCRdb reprocessed the immunoSEQ multiplex PCR reads with MiXCR, giving one entry per CDR3 protein. The sample lists more than 75,000 distinct CDR3 sequences, over 85% occurring once. TEMRA cells were FACS-enriched, unlike CD8+ and CD4+ T cells, which were negatively isolated.

This TCR was recovered from a human donor in good health. Sequencing was done on a sample of CD8+ T cells from PBMCs. This chain uses TRBV2 with TRBJ2-7; D is uncertain. CDR3 nucleotide sequence: TGTGCCACCCGTCCGGCAGGAGACTACGAGCAGTACTTC. Its protein is CATRPAGDYEQYF.